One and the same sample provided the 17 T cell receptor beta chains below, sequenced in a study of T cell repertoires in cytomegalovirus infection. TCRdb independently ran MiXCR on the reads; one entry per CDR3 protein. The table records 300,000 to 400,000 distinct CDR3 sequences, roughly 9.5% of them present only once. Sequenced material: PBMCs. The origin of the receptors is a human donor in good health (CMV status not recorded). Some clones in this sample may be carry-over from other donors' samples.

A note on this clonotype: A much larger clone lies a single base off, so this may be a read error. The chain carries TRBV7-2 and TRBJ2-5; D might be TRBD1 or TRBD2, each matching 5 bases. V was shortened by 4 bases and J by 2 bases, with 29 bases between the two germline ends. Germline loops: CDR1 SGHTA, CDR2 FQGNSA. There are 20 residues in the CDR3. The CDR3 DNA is TGTGCCAGCAGCTCCAAGTGGGTAGCGAGAGGACAAAGAGTGCAAGAGACCCAGTACTTC. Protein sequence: CASSSKWVARGQRVQETQYF.

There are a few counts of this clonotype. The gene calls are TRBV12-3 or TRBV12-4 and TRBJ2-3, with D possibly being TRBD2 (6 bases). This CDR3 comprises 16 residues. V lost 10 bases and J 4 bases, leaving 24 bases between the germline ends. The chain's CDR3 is CATPDRPGPGADTQYF. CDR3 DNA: TGTGCCACCCCAGATCGTCCCGGGCCGGGGGCAGATACGCAGTATTTT.

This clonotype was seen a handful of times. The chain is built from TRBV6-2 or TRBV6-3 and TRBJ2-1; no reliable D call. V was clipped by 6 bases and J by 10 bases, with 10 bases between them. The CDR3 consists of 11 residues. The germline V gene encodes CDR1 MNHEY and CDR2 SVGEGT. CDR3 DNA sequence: TGTGCCAGCAGCCCCGGTTGGGAGCAGTTCTTC. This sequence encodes CASSPGWEQFF.

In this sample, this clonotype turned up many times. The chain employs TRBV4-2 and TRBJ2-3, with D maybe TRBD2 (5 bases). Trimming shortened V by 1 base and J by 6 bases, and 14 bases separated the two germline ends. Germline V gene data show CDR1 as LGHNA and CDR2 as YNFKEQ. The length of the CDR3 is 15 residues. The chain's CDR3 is CASSQVNRRADTQYF. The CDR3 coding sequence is TGTGCCAGCAGCCAAGTTAACCGGCGGGCCGATACGCAGTATTTT.

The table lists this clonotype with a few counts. The CDR3 spells CASSPGPDRVVAYEQYF. The CDR3 coding sequence is TGTGCCAGTAGTCCCGGACCGGACAGGGTGGTAGCCTACGAGCAGTACTTC. The gene calls are TRBV19 and TRBJ2-7, with 8 nucleotides matching TRBD1. Unmatched junction bases numbered 14, after V lost 5 bases and J lost 2 bases. The CDR3 is 17 residues long. Per germline, CDR1 LNHDA and CDR2 SQIVND (reference sequence).

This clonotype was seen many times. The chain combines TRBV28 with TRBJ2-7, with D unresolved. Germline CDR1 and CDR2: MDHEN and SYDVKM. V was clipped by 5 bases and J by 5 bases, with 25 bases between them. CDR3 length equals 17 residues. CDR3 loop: CASSPGPLSVFTNEQYF. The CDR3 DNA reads TGTGCCAGCAGTCCCGGACCGTTGTCAGTTTTTACCAACGAGCAGTACTTC.

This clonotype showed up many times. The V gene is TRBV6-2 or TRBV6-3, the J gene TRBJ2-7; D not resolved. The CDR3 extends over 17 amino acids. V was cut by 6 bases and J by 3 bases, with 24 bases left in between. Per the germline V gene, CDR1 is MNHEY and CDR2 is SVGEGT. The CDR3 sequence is CASRNRDRLPDNYEQYF. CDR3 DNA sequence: TGTGCCAGCAGAAACCGTGATAGACTCCCCGATAACTACGAGCAGTACTTC.

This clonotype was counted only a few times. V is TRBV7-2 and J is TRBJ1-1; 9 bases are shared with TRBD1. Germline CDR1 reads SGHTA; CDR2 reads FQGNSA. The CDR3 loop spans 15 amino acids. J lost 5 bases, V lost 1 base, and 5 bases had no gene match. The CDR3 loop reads CASSLVPDRGTEAFF. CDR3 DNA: TGTGCCAGCAGCTTAGTCCCCGACAGGGGGACTGAAGCTTTCTTT.

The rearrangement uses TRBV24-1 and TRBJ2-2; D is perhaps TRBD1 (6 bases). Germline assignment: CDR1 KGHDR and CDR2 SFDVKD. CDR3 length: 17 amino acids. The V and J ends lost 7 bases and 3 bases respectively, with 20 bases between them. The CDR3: CATRKNGTPQYTGELFF. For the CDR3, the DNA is TGTGCCACCAGAAAGAACGGGACACCTCAATACACCGGGGAGCTGTTTTTT.

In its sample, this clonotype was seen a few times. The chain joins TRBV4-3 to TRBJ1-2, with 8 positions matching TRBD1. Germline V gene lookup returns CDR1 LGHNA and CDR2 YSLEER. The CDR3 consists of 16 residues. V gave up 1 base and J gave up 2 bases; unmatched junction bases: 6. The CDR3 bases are TGCGCCAGCAGCCAAGGCGGACAGGGCCTGAACTATGGCTACACCTTC. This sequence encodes CASSQGGQGLNYGYTF.

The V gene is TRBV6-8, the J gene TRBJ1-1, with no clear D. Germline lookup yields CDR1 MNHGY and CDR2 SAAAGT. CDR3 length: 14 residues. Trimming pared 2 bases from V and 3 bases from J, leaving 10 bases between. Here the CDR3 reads CASSYGGSYTEAFF. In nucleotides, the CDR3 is TGTGCCAGCAGTTACGGCGGGTCATACACTGAAGCTTTCTTT.

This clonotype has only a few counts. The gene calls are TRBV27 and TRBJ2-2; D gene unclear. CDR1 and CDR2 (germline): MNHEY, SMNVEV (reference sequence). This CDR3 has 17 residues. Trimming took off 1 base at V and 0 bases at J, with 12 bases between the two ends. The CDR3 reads CASSLYPWATNTGELFF. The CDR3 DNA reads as TGTGCCAGCAGTTTATACCCTTGGGCGACGAACACCGGGGAGCTGTTTTTT.

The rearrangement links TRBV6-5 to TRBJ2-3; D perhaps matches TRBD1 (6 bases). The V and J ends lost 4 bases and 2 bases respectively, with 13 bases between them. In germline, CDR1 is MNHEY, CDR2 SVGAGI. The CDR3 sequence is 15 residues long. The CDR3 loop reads CASSWVGAHTDTQYF. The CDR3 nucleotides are TGTGCCAGCAGTTGGGTGGGGGCGCACACAGATACGCAGTATTTT.

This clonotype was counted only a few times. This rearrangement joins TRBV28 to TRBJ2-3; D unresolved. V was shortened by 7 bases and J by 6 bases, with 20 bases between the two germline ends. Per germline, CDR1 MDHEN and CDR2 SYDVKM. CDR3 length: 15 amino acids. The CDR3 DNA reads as TGTGCCAGCACCACCCGCCTGGGGAAAATCGATACGCAGTATTTT. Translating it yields CASTTRLGKIDTQYF.

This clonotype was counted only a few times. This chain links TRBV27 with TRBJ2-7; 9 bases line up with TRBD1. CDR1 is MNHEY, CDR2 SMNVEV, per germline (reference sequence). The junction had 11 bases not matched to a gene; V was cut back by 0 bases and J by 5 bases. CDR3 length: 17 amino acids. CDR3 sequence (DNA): TGTGCCAGCAGTTTATCTCAGGGACAGGGTTCGGGCGACGAGCAGTACTTC. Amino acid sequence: CASSLSQGQGSGDEQYF.

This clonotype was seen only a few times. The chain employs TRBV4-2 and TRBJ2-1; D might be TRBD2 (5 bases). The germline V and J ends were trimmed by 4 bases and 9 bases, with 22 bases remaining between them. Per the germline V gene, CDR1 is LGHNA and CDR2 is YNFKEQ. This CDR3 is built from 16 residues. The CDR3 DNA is TGTGCCAGCAGCCTCCTCCAACTCGGGGAGCCAAGTGAGCAGTTCTTC. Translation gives CASSLLQLGEPSEQFF.

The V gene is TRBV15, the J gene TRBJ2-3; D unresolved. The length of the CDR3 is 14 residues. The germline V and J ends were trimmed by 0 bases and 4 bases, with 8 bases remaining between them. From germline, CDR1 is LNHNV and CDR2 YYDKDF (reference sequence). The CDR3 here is CATSRDAFPDTQYF. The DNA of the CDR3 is TGTGCCACCAGCAGAGATGCCTTTCCAGATACGCAGTATTTT.